This section outlines one TCR beta chain sequence together with its context. No antigen is known for it. These data come from a study of cytomegalovirus exposure and HLA in healthy donors. Findings of the study overall: Later analysis found that TCR beta chains associated with HLA were more clonally expanded than other, equally common chains. Excluded were some V segments that proved indistinguishable, including TRBV6-2 and TRBV6-3.

60 Vbeta and 13 Jbeta primers were used in PCR. The protocol was immunoSEQ multiplex PCR, while the TCRdb copy is restricted to in-frame clones and leaves out a portion. The sample holds 90,000 to 100,000 clones, roughly 69% seen once. The CDR3 extends over 16 amino acids. V lost 5 bases, J lost 6 bases, and 13 bases stayed unmatched. Germline values: CDR1 LNHDA, CDR2 SQIVND (reference sequence). This chain uses TRBV19 with TRBJ2-3; TRBD1 matches at 8 bases. Source material: PBMCs. The sequence derives from a man in his fifties in good health and CMV-seronegative. The CDR3 coding sequence is TGTGCCAGTAGTCCGAGCAGGGGGCTAATCCCCGATACGCAGTATTTT. Residues: CASSPSRGLIPDTQYF.